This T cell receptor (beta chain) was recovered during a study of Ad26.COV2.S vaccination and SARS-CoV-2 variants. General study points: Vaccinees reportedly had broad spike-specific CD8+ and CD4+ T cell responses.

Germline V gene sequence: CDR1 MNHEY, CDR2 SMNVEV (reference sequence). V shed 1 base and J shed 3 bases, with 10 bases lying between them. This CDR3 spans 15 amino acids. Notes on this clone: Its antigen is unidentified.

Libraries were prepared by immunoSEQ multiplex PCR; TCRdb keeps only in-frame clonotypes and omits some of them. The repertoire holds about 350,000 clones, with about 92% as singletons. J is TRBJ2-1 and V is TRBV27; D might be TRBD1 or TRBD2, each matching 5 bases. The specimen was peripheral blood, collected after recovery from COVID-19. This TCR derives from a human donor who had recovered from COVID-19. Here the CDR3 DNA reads TGTGCCAGCAGTTTATGGGGGTTCGGCTACAATGAGCAGTTCTTC. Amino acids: CASSLWGFGYNEQFF.